Below, 8 T cell receptor beta chains from the same sample are listed, as sequenced in a study. One entry per CDR3 protein, called by TCRdb with MiXCR from the RT-PCR reads. The table records hundreds of thousands of distinct CDR3 sequences, approximately 15% of them present only once. What was sequenced was memory CD4+ T cells from blood. These receptor sequences come from a female donor in good health, serving as a healthy control.

The CDR3 protein is CASSHGQAVAPYGYTF. As DNA, the CDR3 is TGTGCCAGCAGCCACGGACAGGCGGTTGCCCCATATGGCTACACCTTC. V and J are TRBV5-6 and TRBJ1-2; 7 bases match TRBD1. Losses at the gene ends were 4 bases for V and 5 bases for J; bases not matched to a gene: 14. The CDR3 loop spans 16 amino acids. Germline CDR1 SGHDT, CDR2 YYEEEE.

The chain couples TRBV20-1 to TRBJ1-2; 9 nucleotides match TRBD1. The CDR3 runs 14 residues. The ends lost 7 bases at V and 5 bases at J; junction bases unmatched: 11. In germline, CDR1 is DFQATT, CDR2 SNEGSKA (reference sequence). CDR3 in DNA: TGCAGTGTTCCGGGACAGGGTGGTCCATATGGCTACACCTTC. Translating it yields CSVPGQGGPYGYTF.

This chain uses TRBV18 with TRBJ2-5, with D maybe TRBD2 (6 bases). Germline CDR1 KGHSH, CDR2 LQKENI. Trimming took off 0 bases at V and 5 bases at J, with 10 bases between the two ends. The CDR3 has 14 amino acids. The CDR3 bases are TGTGCCAGCTCACCACCGCCAGGGAGGGAGACCCAGTACTTC. Amino acids: CASSPPPGRETQYF.

This clonotype was counted ten times or more. The chain couples TRBV27 to TRBJ2-7; 11 bases fit TRBD1. The CDR3 has 16 amino acids. Germline-derived CDR1 and CDR2 are MNHEY and SMNVEV (reference sequence). With V trimmed by 8 bases and J by 1 base, 10 bases remained unmatched. CDR3 coding DNA: TGTGCCAGCCCCGGACAGGGGGCTAGTAGGTCCTACGAGCAGTACTTC. It codes for CASPGQGASRSYEQYF.

This clonotype was seen at least ten times. The chain is built from TRBV7-2 and TRBJ2-1; 9 bases are a match to TRBD2. Germline-derived CDR1 and CDR2 are SGHTA and FQGNSA. V lost 5 bases and J lost 8; bases outside the gene matches: 7. The CDR3 runs 14 residues. The CDR3 DNA reads TGTGCCAGCAGCATTAGCGGGAGTCAGTATGAGCAGTTCTTC. The encoded protein is CASSISGSQYEQFF.

This clonotype was seen many times. The rearrangement links TRBV20-1 to TRBJ2-2; 8 bases align to TRBD2. This CDR3 is built from 13 residues. CDR1 and CDR2 from the germline V gene are DFQATT and SNEGSKA (reference sequence). Unmatched junction bases numbered 2, after V lost 5 bases and J lost 3 bases. Written as DNA, the CDR3 is TGCAGTGCTGCTAGCGGGTACACCGGGGAGCTGTTTTTT. This codes for CSAASGYTGELFF.

This clonotype was recorded a few times. V and J are TRBV9 and TRBJ2-1; tentatively, D is TRBD2 (5 bases). Trimming stripped 4 bases from V and 5 bases from J, with 13 bases between. This CDR3 has 14 amino acids. The V gene's germline CDR1 is SGDLS and CDR2 YYNGEE. The CDR3 protein is CASSTTTTDNEQFF. The DNA of the CDR3 is TGTGCCAGCAGCACCACGACTACCGACAATGAGCAGTTCTTC.

This chain links TRBV14 with TRBJ2-1, with 8 bases identical to TRBD2. The CDR3 runs to 12 residues. CDR1 and CDR2 (germline): SGHDN, FVKESK. V trimming: 0 bases; J trimming: 12 bases; junction bases outside the gene matches: 1. The CDR3: CASSQDGRGQFF. CDR3 DNA sequence: TGTGCCAGCAGCCAAGACGGGAGGGGGCAGTTCTTC. The variable domain in full, with the rest retrieved from reference TRBV14 and TRBJ2-1, is EAGVTQFPSHSVIEKGQTVTLRCDPISGHDNLYWYRRVMGKEIKFLLHFVKESKQDESGMPNNRFLAERTGGTYSTLKVQPAELEDSGVYFCASSQDGRGQFFGPGTRLTVL.